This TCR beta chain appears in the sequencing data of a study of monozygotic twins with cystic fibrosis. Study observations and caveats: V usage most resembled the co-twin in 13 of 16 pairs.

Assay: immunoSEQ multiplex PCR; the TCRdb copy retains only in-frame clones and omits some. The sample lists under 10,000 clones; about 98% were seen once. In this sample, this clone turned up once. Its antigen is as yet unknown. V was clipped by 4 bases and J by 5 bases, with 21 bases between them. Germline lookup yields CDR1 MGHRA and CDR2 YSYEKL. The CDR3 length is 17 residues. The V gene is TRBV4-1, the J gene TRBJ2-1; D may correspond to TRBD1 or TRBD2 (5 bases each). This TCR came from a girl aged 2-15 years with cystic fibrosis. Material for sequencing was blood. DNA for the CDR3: TGCGCCAGCAGCCCCATCGGGGCAGTAGACTACCACAATGAGCAGTTCTTC. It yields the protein CASSPIGAVDYHNEQFF.